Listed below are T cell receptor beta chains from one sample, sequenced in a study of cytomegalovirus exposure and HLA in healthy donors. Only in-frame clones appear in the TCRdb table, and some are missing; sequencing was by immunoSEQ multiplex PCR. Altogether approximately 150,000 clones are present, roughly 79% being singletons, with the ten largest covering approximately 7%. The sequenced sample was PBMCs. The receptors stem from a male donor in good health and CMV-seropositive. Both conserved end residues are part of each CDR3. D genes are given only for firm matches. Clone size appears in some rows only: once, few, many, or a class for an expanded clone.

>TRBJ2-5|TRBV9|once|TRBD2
TGTGCCAGCAGTGCCTCCGGGACTAGCGGGGGCGAGACCCAGTACTTC
CASSASGTSGGETQYF
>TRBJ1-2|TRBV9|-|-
TGTGCCAGCAGCGTATCTCCGGACAGCCCCAACTATGGCTACACCTTC
CASSVSPDSPNYGYTF
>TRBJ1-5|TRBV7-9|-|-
TGTGCCAGCAGCTTAGGGGTGGGGGCGGGCAATCAGCCCCAGCATTTT
CASSLGVGAGNQPQHF
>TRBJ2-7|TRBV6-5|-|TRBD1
TGTGCCAGCAGCTACAGGGGGCGCGAGGACGAGCAGTACTTC
CASSYRGREDEQYF
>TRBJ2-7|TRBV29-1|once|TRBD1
TGCAGCGTTGTACCTCACCGGGACAGGGGGTATGACGAGCAGTACTTC
CSVVPHRDRGYDEQYF
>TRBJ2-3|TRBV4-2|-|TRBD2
TGTGCCAGCAGCCAAGGGCCCCTAGCGGGGGTCCCAAGCACAGATACGCAGTATTTT
CASSQGPLAGVPSTDTQYF
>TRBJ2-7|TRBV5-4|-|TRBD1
TGTGCCAGCAGCTTCCGGGACAGGGGACACGAGCAGTACTTC
CASSFRDRGHEQYF
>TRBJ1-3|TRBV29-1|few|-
TGCAGCGTTACGACTGCCGTCTCTGGAAACACCATATATTTT
CSVTTAVSGNTIYF
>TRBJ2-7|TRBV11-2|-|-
TGTGCCAGCAGCTTAGATAGGGGAGGCAACGAGCAGTACTTC
CASSLDRGGNEQYF
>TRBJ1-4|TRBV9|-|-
TGTGCCAGCAGCCCGCGGCCTTCCCGAGAAAAACTGTTTTTT
CASSPRPSREKLFF
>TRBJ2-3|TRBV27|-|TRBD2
TGTGCCAGCAGTTTCGGGCTAGCGGATGAAGATACGCAGTATTTT
CASSFGLADEDTQYF
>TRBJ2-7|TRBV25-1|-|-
TGTGCCAGCAGTGGGGGGCCGGGTAAGGAGCAGTACTTC
CASSGGPGKEQYF
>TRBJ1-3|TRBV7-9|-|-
TGTGCCAGCAGCTTTCGGAACCTGGAGGCCTCGTTTGGAAACACCATATATTTT
CASSFRNLEASFGNTIYF
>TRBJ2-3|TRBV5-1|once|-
TGCGCCAGCAGCTTGGGGCCCACCACAGATACGCAGTATTTT
CASSLGPTTDTQYF
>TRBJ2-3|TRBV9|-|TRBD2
TGTGCCAGCTCGACTAGCGGGTTTTACACAGATACGCAGTATTTT
CASSTSGFYTDTQYF
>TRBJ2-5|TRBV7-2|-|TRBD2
TGTGCCAGCAGCAAAGACACTAGCGGGGGAGGGGAGACCCAGTACTTC
CASSKDTSGGGETQYF
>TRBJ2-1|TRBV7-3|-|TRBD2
TGTGCCAGCAGTCCCACTAGCGGGGGGTACAATGAGCAGTTCTTC
CASSPTSGGYNEQFF
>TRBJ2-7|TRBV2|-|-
TGTGCCAGCAGTGTAGGACAGCCCTACGAGCAGTACTTC
CASSVGQPYEQYF
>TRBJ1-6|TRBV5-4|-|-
TGTGCCAGCAGCACTGGGGGGGATTCACCCCTCCACTTT
CASSTGGDSPLHF